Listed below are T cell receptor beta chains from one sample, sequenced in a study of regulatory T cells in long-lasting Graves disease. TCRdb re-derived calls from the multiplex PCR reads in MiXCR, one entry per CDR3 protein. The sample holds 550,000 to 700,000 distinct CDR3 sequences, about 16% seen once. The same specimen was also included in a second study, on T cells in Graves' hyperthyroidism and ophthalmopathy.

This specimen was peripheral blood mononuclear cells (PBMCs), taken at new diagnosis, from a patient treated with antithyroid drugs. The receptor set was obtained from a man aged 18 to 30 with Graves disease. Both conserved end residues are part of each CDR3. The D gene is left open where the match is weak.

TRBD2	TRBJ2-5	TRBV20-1	CSARDLLAGFQETQYF
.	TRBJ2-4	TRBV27	CASSLLGRDAKNIQYF
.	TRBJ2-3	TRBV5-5	CASSSPQGTQYF
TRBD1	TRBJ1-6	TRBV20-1	CSASTGLNNSPLHF
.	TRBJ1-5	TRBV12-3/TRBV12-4	CASSFASTANQPQHF
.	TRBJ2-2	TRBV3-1	CASSQGTAQEGELFF
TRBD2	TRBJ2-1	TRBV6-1	CASRDWTSGNNEQFF
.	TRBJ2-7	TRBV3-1	CASSQTSYYEQYF
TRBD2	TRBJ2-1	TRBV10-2	CASIRTSGRLDEQFF
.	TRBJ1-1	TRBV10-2	CASSEAGAVNTEAFF
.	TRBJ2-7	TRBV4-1	CASSQWRGVSYEQYF
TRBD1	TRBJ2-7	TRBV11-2	CASSNFWGQGAWYEQYF
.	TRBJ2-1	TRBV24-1	CATSDLGGSSYNEQFF
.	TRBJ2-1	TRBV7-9	CASSTSGTRSYNEQFF
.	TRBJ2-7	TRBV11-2	CASSMAEQYF
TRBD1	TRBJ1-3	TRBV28	CASSATGAGNTIYF
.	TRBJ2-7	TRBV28	CASSLILGKSAQPSYEQYF
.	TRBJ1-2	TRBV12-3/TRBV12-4	CASSLFSTGMNGYTF
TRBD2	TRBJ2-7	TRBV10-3	CAISLGAGASSYEQYF
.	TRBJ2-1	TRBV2	CASSTLGSEQFF
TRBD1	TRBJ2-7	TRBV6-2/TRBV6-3	CASSDRVGEQYF
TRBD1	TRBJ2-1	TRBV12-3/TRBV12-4	CASSFGTGYYNEQFF
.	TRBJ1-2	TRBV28	CASSLAGGYGYTF
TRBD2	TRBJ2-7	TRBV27	CASSLSIGLAGPYEQYF
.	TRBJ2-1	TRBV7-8	CASSIDSHNEQFF
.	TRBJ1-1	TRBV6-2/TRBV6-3	CASSYTGRGTEAFF